A single TCR beta chain is shown here with its context. Its antigen is currently unknown. The data derive from a study of cytomegalovirus exposure and HLA in healthy donors. Per germline, CDR1 LNHDA and CDR2 SQIVND (reference sequence). The CDR3 contains 11 residues. V shed 9 bases and J shed 7 bases, with 12 bases lying between them. The PCR used 60 Vbeta and 13 Jbeta primers. Produced via immunoSEQ multiplex PCR; TCRdb's table is partial and in-frame only. The sample holds just over 150,000 clones, roughly 78% seen once. Study observations and caveats: V- and J-gene trimming of TCR beta was linked (in a later analysis) to a missense DCLRE1C variant. TCR beta chains numbering under 200 were designated cytomegalovirus-associated. Accurate prediction of HLA-A and HLA-B alleles (for most subjects) was reportedly achieved from TCR beta sequences.

The donors (healthy individuals) were bone marrow donors. V usage is TRBV19 and J usage is TRBJ1-1; D call uncertain. The sequence came from a woman aged 40 to 50 in good health and CMV-seronegative. Source material: PBMCs. CDR3 sequence (DNA): TGTGCCAGAACGAGGCCGGATGAAGCTTTCTTT. Translation: CARTRPDEAFF.